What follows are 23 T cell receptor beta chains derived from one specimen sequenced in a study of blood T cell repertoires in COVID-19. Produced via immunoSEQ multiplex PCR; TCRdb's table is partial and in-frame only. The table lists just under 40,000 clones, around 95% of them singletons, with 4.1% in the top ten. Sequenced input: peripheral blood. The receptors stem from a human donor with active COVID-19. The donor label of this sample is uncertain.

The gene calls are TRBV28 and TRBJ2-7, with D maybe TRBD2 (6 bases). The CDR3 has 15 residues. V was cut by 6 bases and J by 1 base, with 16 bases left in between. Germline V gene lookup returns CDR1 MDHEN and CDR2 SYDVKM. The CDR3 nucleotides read TGTGCCAGCAGCCCCCGGGACGGGGGATCCTACGAGCAGTACTTC. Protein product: CASSPRDGGSYEQYF.

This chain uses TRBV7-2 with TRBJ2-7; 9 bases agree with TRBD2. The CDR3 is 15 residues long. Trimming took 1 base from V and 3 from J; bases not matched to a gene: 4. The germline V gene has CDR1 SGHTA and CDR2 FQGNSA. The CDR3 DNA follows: TGTGCCAGCAGCTTAGAGGGACTAGCTCTCTACGAGCAGTACTTC. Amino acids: CASSLEGLALYEQYF.

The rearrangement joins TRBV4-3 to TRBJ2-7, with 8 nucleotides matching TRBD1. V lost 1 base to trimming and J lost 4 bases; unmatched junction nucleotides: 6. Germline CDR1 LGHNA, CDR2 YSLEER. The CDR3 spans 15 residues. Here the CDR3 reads CASSQGDRGVYEQYF. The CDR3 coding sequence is TGCGCCAGCAGCCAAGGAGACAGGGGAGTGTACGAGCAGTACTTC.

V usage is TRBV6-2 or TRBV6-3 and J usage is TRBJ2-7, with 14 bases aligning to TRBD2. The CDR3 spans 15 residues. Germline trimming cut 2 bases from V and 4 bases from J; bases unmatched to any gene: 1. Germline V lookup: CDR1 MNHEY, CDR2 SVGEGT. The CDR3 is CASSYRLAGGYEQYF. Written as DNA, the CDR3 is TGTGCCAGCAGTTACAGACTAGCGGGAGGGTACGAGCAGTACTTC.

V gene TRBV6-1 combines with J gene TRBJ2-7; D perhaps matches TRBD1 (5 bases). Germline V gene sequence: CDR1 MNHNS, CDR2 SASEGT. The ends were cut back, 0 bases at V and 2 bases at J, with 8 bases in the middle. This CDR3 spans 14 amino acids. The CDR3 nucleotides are TGTGCCAGCAGTGAAGCTACAGGCCCCTACGAGCAGTACTTC. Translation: CASSEATGPYEQYF.

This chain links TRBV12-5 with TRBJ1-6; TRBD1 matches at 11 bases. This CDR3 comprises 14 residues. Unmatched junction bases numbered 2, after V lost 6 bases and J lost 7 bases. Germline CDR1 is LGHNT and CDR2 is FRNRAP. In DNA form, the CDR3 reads TGTGCTAGTGGGGGGACAGGGGGAAATTCACCCCTCCACTTT. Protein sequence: CASGGTGGNSPLHF.

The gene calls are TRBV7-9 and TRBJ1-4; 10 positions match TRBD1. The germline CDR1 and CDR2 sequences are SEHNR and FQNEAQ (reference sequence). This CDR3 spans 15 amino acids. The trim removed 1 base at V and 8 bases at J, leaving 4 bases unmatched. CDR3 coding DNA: TGTGCCAGCAGCTTAGGGACAGGGGGGCGAGAAAAACTGTTTTTT. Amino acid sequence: CASSLGTGGREKLFF.

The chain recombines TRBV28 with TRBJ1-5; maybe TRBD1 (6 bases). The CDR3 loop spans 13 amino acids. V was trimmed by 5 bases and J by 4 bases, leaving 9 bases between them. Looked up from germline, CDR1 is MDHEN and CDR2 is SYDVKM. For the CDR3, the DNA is TGTGCCAGCAGTACTGACAGGAATCAGCCCCAGCATTTT. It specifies CASSTDRNQPQHF.

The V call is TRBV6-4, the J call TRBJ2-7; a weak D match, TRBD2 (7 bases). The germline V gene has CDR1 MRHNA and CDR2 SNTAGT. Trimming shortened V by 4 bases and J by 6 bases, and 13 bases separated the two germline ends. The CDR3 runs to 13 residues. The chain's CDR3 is CASSVNREGEQYF. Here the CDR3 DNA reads TGTGCCAGCAGTGTTAACAGGGAGGGCGAGCAGTACTTC.

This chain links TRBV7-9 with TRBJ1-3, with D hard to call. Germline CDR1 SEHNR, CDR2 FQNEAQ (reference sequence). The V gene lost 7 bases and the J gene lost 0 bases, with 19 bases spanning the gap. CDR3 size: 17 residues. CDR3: CASTSGRAALSGNTIYF. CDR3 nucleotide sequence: TGTGCCAGCACCTCAGGAAGAGCAGCCCTCTCTGGAAACACCATATATTTT.

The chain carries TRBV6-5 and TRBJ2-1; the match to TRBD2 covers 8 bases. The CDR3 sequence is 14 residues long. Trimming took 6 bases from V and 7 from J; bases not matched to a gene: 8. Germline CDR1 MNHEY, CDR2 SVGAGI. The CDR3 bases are TGTGCCAGCAGAATCCCGGGCGGGGGGAATGAGCAGTTCTTC. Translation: CASRIPGGGNEQFF.

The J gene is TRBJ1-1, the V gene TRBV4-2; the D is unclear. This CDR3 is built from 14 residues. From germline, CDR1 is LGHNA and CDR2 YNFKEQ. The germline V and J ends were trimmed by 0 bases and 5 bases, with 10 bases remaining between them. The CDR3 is CASSQERRGTEAFF. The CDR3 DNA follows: TGTGCCAGCAGCCAAGAACGTCGGGGAACTGAAGCTTTCTTT.

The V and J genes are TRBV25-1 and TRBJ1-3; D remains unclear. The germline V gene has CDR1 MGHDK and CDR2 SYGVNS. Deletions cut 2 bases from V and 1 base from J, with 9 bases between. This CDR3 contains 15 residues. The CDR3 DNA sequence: TGTGCCAGCAGTGAACAGTCGTCTTCTGGAAACACCATATATTTT. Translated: CASSEQSSSGNTIYF.

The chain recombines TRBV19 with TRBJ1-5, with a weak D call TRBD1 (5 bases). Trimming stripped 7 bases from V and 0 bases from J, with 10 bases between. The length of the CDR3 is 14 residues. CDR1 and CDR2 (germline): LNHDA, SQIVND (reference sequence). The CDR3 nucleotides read TGTGCCAGTACAGACAGATATAGCAATCAGCCCCAGCATTTT. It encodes CASTDRYSNQPQHF.

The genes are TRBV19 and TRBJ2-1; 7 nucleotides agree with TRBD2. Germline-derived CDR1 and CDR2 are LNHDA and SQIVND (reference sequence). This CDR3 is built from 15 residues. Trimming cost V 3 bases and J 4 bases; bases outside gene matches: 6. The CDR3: CASSISAGEYNEQFF. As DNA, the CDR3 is TGTGCCAGTAGTATCTCTGCGGGGGAGTACAATGAGCAGTTCTTC.

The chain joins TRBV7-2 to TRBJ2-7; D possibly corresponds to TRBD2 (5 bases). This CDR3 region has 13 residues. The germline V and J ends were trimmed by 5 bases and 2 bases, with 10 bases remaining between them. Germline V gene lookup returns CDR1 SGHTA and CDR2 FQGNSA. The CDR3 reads CASSRTATYEQYF. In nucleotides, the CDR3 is TGTGCCAGCAGCCGGACTGCAACCTACGAGCAGTACTTC.

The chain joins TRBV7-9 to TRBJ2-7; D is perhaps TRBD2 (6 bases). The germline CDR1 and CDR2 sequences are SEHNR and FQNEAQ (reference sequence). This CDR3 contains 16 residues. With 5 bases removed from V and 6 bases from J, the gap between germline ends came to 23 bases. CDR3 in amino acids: CASSLGTLTSPLEQYF. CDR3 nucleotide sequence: TGTGCCAGCAGCCTAGGGACTCTGACGAGTCCCCTCGAGCAGTACTTC.

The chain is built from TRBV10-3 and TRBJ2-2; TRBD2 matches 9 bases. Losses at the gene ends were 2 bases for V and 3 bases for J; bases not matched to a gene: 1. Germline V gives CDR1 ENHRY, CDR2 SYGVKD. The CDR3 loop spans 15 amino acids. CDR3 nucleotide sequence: TGTGCCATCAGTGAGCTAGCGGGATACACCGGGGAGCTGTTTTTT. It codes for CAISELAGYTGELFF.

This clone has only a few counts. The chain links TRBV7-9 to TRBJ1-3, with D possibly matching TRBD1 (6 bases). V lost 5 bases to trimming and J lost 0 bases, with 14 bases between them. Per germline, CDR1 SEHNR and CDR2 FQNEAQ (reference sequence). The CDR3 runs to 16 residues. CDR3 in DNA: TGTGCCAGCAGCCCACCGACAGGCCTCTCTGGAAACACCATATATTTT. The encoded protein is CASSPPTGLSGNTIYF.

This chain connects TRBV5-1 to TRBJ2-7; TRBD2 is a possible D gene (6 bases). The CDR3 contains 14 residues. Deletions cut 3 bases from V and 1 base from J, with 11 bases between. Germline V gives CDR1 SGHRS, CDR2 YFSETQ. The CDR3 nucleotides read TGCGCCAGCAGCTGGAGGGACTTATCCTACGAGCAGTACTTC. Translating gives CASSWRDLSYEQYF.

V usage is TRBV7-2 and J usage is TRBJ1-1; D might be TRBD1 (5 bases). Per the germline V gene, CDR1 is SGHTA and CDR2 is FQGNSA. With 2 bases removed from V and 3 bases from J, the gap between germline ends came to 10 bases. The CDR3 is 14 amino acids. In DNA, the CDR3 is TGTGCCAGCAGCTTAAGGGGCTTGTACACTGAAGCTTTCTTT. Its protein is CASSLRGLYTEAFF.

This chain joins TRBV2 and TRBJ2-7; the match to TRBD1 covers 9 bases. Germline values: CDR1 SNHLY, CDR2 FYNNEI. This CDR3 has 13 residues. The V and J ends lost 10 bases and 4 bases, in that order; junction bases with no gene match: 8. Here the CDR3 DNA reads TGTGCCACCACCCGGGACAGGGAATACGAGCAGTACTTC. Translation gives CATTRDREYEQYF.

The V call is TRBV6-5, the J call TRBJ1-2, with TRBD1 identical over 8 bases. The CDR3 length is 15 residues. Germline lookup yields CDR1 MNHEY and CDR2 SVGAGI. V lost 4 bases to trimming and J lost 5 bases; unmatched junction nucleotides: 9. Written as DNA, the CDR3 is TGTGCCAGCAGTTCCCCCAGGGGGCAAACATATGGCTACACCTTC. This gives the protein CASSSPRGQTYGYTF.